These 18 T cell receptor beta chains originate from one sample sequenced in a study of T cells in Graves' hyperthyroidism and ophthalmopathy. RNA transcripts gave rise to amplified TCR beta CDR3 regions. HTBI primers drove first-round RT-PCR of the TCR CDR3. MiXCR, applied by TCRdb to the multiplex PCR reads, yields one record per CDR3 protein. The sample lists around 700,000 distinct CDR3 sequences, 18% occurring once. Specimen: blood. The receptor source for this set is a woman aged 50 to 65 with Graves' hyperthyroidism that later progressed to Graves' ophthalmopathy.

This clonotype occurred many times. CDR3 in amino acids: CASSFVYTEAFF. CDR3 DNA: TGTGCCAGCAGTTTCGTGTACACTGAAGCTTTCTTT. The rearrangement links TRBV12-3 or TRBV12-4 to TRBJ1-1; D unresolved. V was trimmed by 3 bases and J by 3 bases, leaving 5 bases between them. The CDR3 sequence is 12 residues long.

This chain connects TRBV18 to TRBJ1-4; TRBD1 aligns across 9 bases. CDR1 and CDR2 from the germline V gene are KGHSH and LQKENI. Trimming removed 1 base from V and 0 bases from J; junction bases left unmatched: 3. This CDR3 is built from 17 residues. The CDR3: CASSPRTGDATNEKLFF. The CDR3 DNA follows: TGTGCCAGCTCACCACGGACAGGGGACGCAACTAATGAAAAACTGTTTTTT.

The rearrangement uses TRBV2 and TRBJ1-3; D uncertain. The CDR3 totals 11 residues. V was trimmed by 7 bases and J by 4 bases, leaving 5 bases between them. Germline V gene lookup returns CDR1 SNHLY and CDR2 FYNNEI. CDR3: CASNGGNTIYF. In DNA, the CDR3 is TGTGCCAGCAACGGGGGAAACACCATATATTTT.

V usage is TRBV2 and J usage is TRBJ2-7; 10 bases match TRBD1. The V gene end was trimmed by 7 bases and the J gene end by 7 bases; junction bases not matched to a gene: 13. Per germline, CDR1 SNHLY and CDR2 FYNNEI. The CDR3 runs to 15 residues. CDR3 sequence (DNA): TGTGCCAGCAATATTCCGGGACAGGGGTTTCATGAGCAGTACTTC. It specifies CASNIPGQGFHEQYF.

The chain uses TRBV27 and TRBJ2-2, with D perhaps TRBD2 (6 bases). The CDR3 loop spans 16 amino acids. The germline gives CDR1 MNHEY, CDR2 SMNVEV (reference sequence). The V gene lost 5 bases and the J gene lost 2 bases, with 15 bases spanning the gap. CDR3 region: CASSGGLAINTGELFF. The CDR3 DNA reads as TGTGCCAGCAGTGGAGGGCTAGCGATTAACACCGGGGAGCTGTTTTTT.

In this sample, this clonotype turned up many times. This rearrangement joins TRBV11-2 to TRBJ1-2; TRBD1 aligns across 7 bases. The V gene's germline CDR1 is SGHAT and CDR2 FQNNGV. V was clipped by 2 bases and J by 2 bases; unmatched bases: 5. This CDR3 has 15 residues. CDR3 sequence: CASSLNSGQNYGYTF. Written as DNA, the CDR3 is TGTGCCAGCAGCTTAAACTCGGGACAGAACTATGGCTACACCTTC.

This clonotype came up a few times. This chain joins TRBV15 and TRBJ2-5, with D perhaps TRBD2 (6 bases). V lost 4 bases and J 1 base, leaving 13 bases between the germline ends. This CDR3 region has 15 residues. Germline assignment: CDR1 LNHNV and CDR2 YYDKDF (reference sequence). The CDR3 DNA reads as TGTGCCACCAGCAACCGCCGGGGGACCCAAGAGACCCAGTACTTC. Its protein is CATSNRRGTQETQYF.

In its sample, this clonotype was seen a few times. The CDR3 loop is CSSSSGQDYSYEQYF. In DNA form, the CDR3 reads TGCAGTTCCTCCTCGGGGCAGGACTACTCCTACGAGCAGTACTTC. The chain recombines TRBV20-1 with TRBJ2-7; a weak D match, TRBD2 (6 bases). Germline V gives CDR1 DFQATT, CDR2 SNEGSKA (reference sequence). V lost 8 bases and J 0 bases, leaving 20 bases between the germline ends. This CDR3 contains 15 residues.

This clonotype was seen a handful of times. This rearrangement joins TRBV19 to TRBJ1-4; TRBD1 is a possible D gene (5 bases). Germline-derived CDR1 and CDR2 are LNHDA and SQIVND (reference sequence). The CDR3 is 14 amino acids. Trimming pared 7 bases from V and 7 bases from J, leaving 16 bases between. CDR3 protein: CASTAGGASEKLFF. In DNA, the CDR3 is TGTGCCAGTACCGCCGGGGGAGCGAGTGAAAAACTGTTTTTT.

At least ten counts were recorded for this clonotype. The rearrangement uses TRBV11-2 and TRBJ2-1; TRBD2 matches 9 bases. Germline trimming cut 2 bases from V and 4 bases from J; bases unmatched to any gene: 9. CDR1 and CDR2 from the germline V gene are SGHAT and FQNNGV. This CDR3 is 17 amino acids long. The CDR3 spells CASSLSFSGGLYNEQFF. In nucleotides, the CDR3 is TGTGCCAGCAGCTTATCCTTTAGCGGGGGACTTTACAATGAGCAGTTCTTC.

The table lists this clonotype with many counts. CDR3 in amino acids: CASSGPGGTDTQYF. CDR3 coding DNA: TGTGCCAGCAGTGGACCTGGAGGTACAGATACGCAGTATTTT. The V call is TRBV12-3 or TRBV12-4, the J call TRBJ2-3; a weak D match, TRBD2 (5 bases). CDR3 size: 14 residues. Trimming stripped 5 bases from V and 3 bases from J, with 12 bases between.

The rearrangement joins TRBV4-1 to TRBJ2-3; no reliable D call. Germline CDR1 and CDR2: MGHRA and YSYEKL. V lost 2 bases to trimming and J lost 6 bases, with 9 bases between them. The CDR3 extends over 13 amino acids. The CDR3 is CASSQSSRDTQYF. The CDR3 region has the DNA TGCGCCAGCAGCCAAAGCTCCCGGGATACGCAGTATTTT.

This clonotype was counted between two and nine times. The chain employs TRBV9 and TRBJ2-3, with D hard to call. The CDR3 totals 14 residues. CDR1 is SGDLS and CDR2 is YYNGEE in the germline V gene. V dropped 0 bases and J dropped 0 bases, with 5 bases sitting between them. The CDR3: CASSVDVSTDTQYF. The CDR3 DNA follows: TGTGCCAGCAGCGTAGACGTGAGCACAGATACGCAGTATTTT.

The chain employs TRBV3-1 and TRBJ1-4; D is ambiguous. This CDR3 region has 14 residues. The germline V gene has CDR1 LGHDT and CDR2 YNNKEL (reference sequence). V was pared by 0 bases and J by 8 bases, with 10 bases between. The CDR3, as DNA: TGTGCCAGCAGCCAAGATGTGTCGGACGAAAAACTGTTTTTT. The encoded protein is CASSQDVSDEKLFF. Using reference TRBV3-1 and TRBJ1-4 for the parts outside the CDR3, the full variable domain is DTAVSQTPKYLVTQMGNDKSIKCEQNLGHDTMYWYKQDSKKFLKIMFSYNNKELIINETVPNRFSPKSPDKAHLNLHINSLELGDSAVYFCASSQDVSDEKLFFGSGTQLSVL.

This clonotype was seen at least ten times. The chain recombines TRBV27 with TRBJ1-1, with TRBD1 matching over 8 bases. This CDR3 has 13 amino acids. The germline V gene encodes CDR1 MNHEY and CDR2 SMNVEV (reference sequence). The ends lost 7 bases at V and 5 bases at J; junction bases unmatched: 6. The CDR3 here is CASTRQGSTEAFF. The CDR3 DNA is TGTGCCAGCACCCGACAGGGGAGTACTGAAGCTTTCTTT.

The rearrangement uses TRBV19 and TRBJ2-3; no clear D. V dropped 10 bases and J dropped 0 bases, with 11 bases sitting between them. The CDR3 has 13 residues. CDR1 and CDR2 (germline): LNHDA, SQIVND (reference sequence). CDR3 nucleotides: TGTGCCAATCGGCAAGGTAGCACAGATACGCAGTATTTT. Its protein is CANRQGSTDTQYF.

Many counts were recorded for this clonotype. The chain recombines TRBV19 with TRBJ1-1; D is unresolved. The CDR3 spans 18 residues. Between the trimmed V and J ends, which lost 1 base and 0 bases, there was a span of 18 bases. Germline-derived CDR1 and CDR2 are LNHDA and SQIVND (reference sequence). The CDR3 here is CASSIVAGMNPMNTEAFF. CDR3 coding DNA: TGTGCCAGTAGTATAGTGGCAGGAATGAACCCGATGAACACTGAAGCTTTCTTT.

The table lists this clonotype with many counts. CDR3 DNA: TGTGCCAGCAGCCAAGTCCAGGGTGCCGGGGAGCTGTTTTTT. Its translation is CASSQVQGAGELFF. The chain is built from TRBV3-1 and TRBJ2-2, with D perhaps matching TRBD1 (5 bases). Germline loops: CDR1 LGHDT, CDR2 YNNKEL (reference sequence). This CDR3 contains 14 residues. The V end lost 1 base, the J end lost 6 bases, and 9 bases lay between the germline ends. The entire variable domain, with the rest obtained from reference TRBV3-1 and TRBJ2-2, is as follows: DTAVSQTPKYLVTQMGNDKSIKCEQNLGHDTMYWYKQDSKKFLKIMFSYNNKELIINETVPNRFSPKSPDKAHLNLHINSLELGDSAVYFCASSQVQGAGELFFGEGSRLTVL.